The sequence of this TCR beta chain was determined in a study of identical twins. General observations from the study: Zero-insertion analyses might be partly confounded by invariant T cells like MAIT and iNKT. Twins showed weaker excess sharing in their beta out-of-frame sequences.

This clonotype was observed a few times. Antigen: not known. A universal primer site arose from template switching, and cDNA bore unique molecular identifiers. TCRdb passed the 5' RACE reads through MiXCR, listing each CDR3 protein once. This table has 700,000 to 950,000 distinct CDR3 sequences, roughly an eighth appearing once. Among all donors, each was a healthy Caucasian. Germline CDR1 reads SGHVS; CDR2 reads FQNEAQ. Trimming removed 5 bases from V and 4 bases from J; junction bases left unmatched: 12. The CDR3 has 17 amino acids. The sample was also linked to a second study, of yellow fever vaccine responses in identical twins.

The sample comprised PBMCs. The V call is TRBV7-8, the J call TRBJ2-1, with TRBD2 identical over 9 bases. The sequence derives from a woman aged 18-35 years in good health. The CDR3 protein is CASSRRGTSGGYNEQFF. The CDR3, as DNA: TGTGCCAGCAGCCGACGCGGGACGAGCGGGGGGTACAATGAGCAGTTCTTC.